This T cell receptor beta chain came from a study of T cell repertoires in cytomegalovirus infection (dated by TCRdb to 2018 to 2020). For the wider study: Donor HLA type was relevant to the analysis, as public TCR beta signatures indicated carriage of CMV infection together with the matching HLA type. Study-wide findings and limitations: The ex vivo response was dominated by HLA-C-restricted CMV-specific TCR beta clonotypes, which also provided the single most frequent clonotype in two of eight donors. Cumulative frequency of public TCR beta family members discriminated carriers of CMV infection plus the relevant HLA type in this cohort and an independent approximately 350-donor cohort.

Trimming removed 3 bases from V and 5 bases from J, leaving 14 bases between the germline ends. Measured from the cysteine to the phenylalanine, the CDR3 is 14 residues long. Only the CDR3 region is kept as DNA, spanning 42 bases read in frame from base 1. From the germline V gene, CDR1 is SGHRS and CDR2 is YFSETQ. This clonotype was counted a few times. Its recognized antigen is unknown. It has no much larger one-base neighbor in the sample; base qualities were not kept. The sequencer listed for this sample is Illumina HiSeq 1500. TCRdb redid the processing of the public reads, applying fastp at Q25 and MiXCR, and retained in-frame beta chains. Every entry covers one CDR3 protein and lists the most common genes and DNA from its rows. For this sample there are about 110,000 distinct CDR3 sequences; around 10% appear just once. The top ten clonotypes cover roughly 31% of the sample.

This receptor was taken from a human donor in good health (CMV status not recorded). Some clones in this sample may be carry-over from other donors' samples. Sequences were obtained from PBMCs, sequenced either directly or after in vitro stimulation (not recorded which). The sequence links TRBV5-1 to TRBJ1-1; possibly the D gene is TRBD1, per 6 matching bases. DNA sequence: TGCGCCAGCAGCTCACAGGGACGGGGGACTGAAGCTTTCTTT. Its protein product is CASSSQGRGTEAFF.